The 17 T cell receptor beta chains given below trace back to one sample, sequenced in a study of cytomegalovirus exposure and HLA in healthy donors (dated by TCRdb to about 2017). The library came from the immunoSEQ multiplex PCR assay. For the multiplex PCR, a mixture combining 60 forward primers for TCR Vbeta segments and 13 reverse primers for TCR Jbeta segments was used. This immuneACCESS table, as held by TCRdb, lists in-frame sequences with V and J called but not all clones. Of the missing ones, under half trace to an unresolved V gene in checked studies; the others have no known cause. This sample's listing comprises about 200,000 clones. Less than 0.9% of the sample is taken by the ten largest. The specimen sequenced was PBMCs. Every receptor here comes from a boy younger than 18 in good health and CMV-seronegative.

The chain employs TRBV6-4 and TRBJ1-4, with 9 bases matching TRBD1. The germline gives CDR1 MRHNA, CDR2 SNTAGT. The CDR3 extends over 19 amino acids. With V trimmed by 4 bases and J by 3 bases, 15 bases remained unmatched. For the CDR3, the DNA is TGTGCCAGCAGTGTTCCTCCCGGGACAGGGCGAACGGCTAATGAAAAACTGTTTTTT. This translates into CASSVPPGTGRTANEKLFF.

The rearrangement uses TRBV4-3 and TRBJ2-7; TRBD1 matches 7 bases. The CDR3 loop spans 16 amino acids. Germline CDR1 is LGHNA and CDR2 is YSLEER. J was trimmed by 0 bases and V by 1 base; bases with no gene match: 6. The CDR3 loop reads CASSQVNRGSSYEQYF. The CDR3 coding sequence is TGCGCCAGCAGCCAAGTGAACAGGGGAAGCTCCTACGAGCAGTACTTC.

The chain is built from TRBV5-5 and TRBJ1-2, with unresolved D. Germline loops: CDR1 SGHKS, CDR2 YYEKEE (reference sequence). Trimming took off 2 bases at V and 8 bases at J, with 13 bases between the two ends. The CDR3 runs to 13 residues. CDR3 in DNA: TGTGCCAGCAGCTTTGATTTACGTGCGGGCTACACCTTC. Translation: CASSFDLRAGYTF.

This rearrangement joins TRBV5-6 to TRBJ1-4; tentatively, D is TRBD1 (6 bases). Trimming pared 4 bases from V and 0 bases from J, leaving 10 bases between. CDR3 length: 15 amino acids. From germline, CDR1 is SGHDT and CDR2 YYEEEE. DNA of the CDR3: TGTGCCAGCAGCGGGGCAGGGGCAACTAATGAAAAACTGTTTTTT. Residues: CASSGAGATNEKLFF. Together with reference TRBV5-6 and TRBJ1-4, the CDR3 gives the full variable domain: DAGVTQSPTHLIKTRGQQVTLRCSPKSGHDTVSWYQQALGQGPQFIFQYYEEEERQRGNFPDRFSGHQFPNYSSELNVNALLLGDSALYLCASSGAGATNEKLFFGSGTQLSVL.

The CDR3 region is CASSVVLYGTTKSGYTF. The CDR3 region has the DNA TGTGCCAGCAGCGTAGTCCTATATGGGACTACCAAGTCCGGCTACACCTTC. V usage is TRBV9 and J usage is TRBJ1-2, with D maybe TRBD1 (5 bases). Trimming removed 0 bases at V and 8 bases at J, with 23 bases between. This CDR3 has 17 residues. The germline CDR1 and CDR2 sequences are SGDLS and YYNGEE.

The CDR3 sequence is CASRDSALSGNTIYF. The CDR3 DNA is TGTGCCAGCCGGGACAGTGCCCTCTCTGGAAACACCATATATTTT. The chain carries TRBV6-5 and TRBJ1-3; 7 bases align to TRBD1. V was pared by 8 bases and J by 0 bases, with 7 bases of the junction left unmatched. The CDR3 runs 15 residues. Germline CDR1 and CDR2: MNHEY and SVGAGI.

This chain connects TRBV18 to TRBJ2-7; D not certain. The CDR3 is made up of 16 amino acids. Germline V gene sequence: CDR1 KGHSH, CDR2 LQKENI. V was cut by 0 bases and J by 1 base, with 13 bases left in between. The CDR3 loop is CASSPPSWIGSYEQYF. The CDR3 nucleotides are TGTGCCAGCTCACCACCGAGTTGGATCGGGTCCTACGAGCAGTACTTC.

The chain is built from TRBV28 and TRBJ1-1; tentatively, D is TRBD1 (5 bases). CDR3 size: 13 residues. V lost 7 bases and J lost 0, with 9 bases in between. Per the germline V gene, CDR1 is MDHEN and CDR2 is SYDVKM. CDR3 residues: CASKGKMNTEAFF. The DNA of the CDR3 is TGTGCCAGCAAGGGGAAAATGAACACTGAAGCTTTCTTT.

This chain links TRBV30 with TRBJ1-1; weak D call: TRBD1 (5 bases). Germline CDR1 GTSNPN, CDR2 SVGIG (reference sequence). This CDR3 is built from 15 residues. V dropped 4 bases and J dropped 3 bases, with 18 bases sitting between them. The CDR3 spells CAWTAGTQGYTEAFF. For the CDR3, the DNA is TGTGCCTGGACTGCCGGAACCCAGGGATACACTGAAGCTTTCTTT. The whole variable domain, remainder taken from reference TRBV30 and TRBJ1-1, is SQTIHQWPATLVQPVGSPLSLECTVEGTSNPNLYWYRQAAGRGLQLLFYSVGIGQISSEVPQNLSASRPQDRQFILSSKKLLLSDSGFYLCAWTAGTQGYTEAFFGQGTRLTVV.

The chain has TRBV6-6 and TRBJ1-3; 8 bases are a match to TRBD1. V dropped 6 bases and J dropped 2; count of bases not matched to a gene: 9. This CDR3 is 16 amino acids long. Germline CDR1 and CDR2: MNHNY and SVGAGI (reference sequence). The CDR3: CASSPGTGLTGNTIYF. The CDR3, as DNA: TGTGCCAGCAGCCCCGGGACAGGCCTCACTGGAAACACCATATATTTT.

This sequence joins TRBV11-3 and TRBJ1-1, with D possibly TRBD1 on 5 matching bases. Germline CDR1 reads SGHNT; CDR2 reads YENEEA. The CDR3 consists of 13 residues. Trimming took off 0 bases at V and 6 bases at J, with 8 bases between the two ends. The CDR3: CASSLDGGAEAFF. The CDR3 DNA follows: TGTGCCAGCAGCTTAGATGGGGGGGCTGAAGCTTTCTTT.

The chain is built from TRBV12-5 and TRBJ2-7, with D possibly TRBD2 on 5 matching bases. This CDR3 has 14 amino acids. Germline CDR1 is LGHNT and CDR2 is FRNRAP. With 6 bases removed from V and 9 bases from J, the gap between germline ends came to 21 bases. For the CDR3, the DNA is TGTGCTAGTGGACCGCCCGTCGGGGTATCAGGGCAGTACTTC. Translated, it gives CASGPPVGVSGQYF.

This chain connects TRBV12-5 to TRBJ2-7; D not certain. The CDR3 sequence is 12 residues long. Trimming removed 5 bases from V and 6 bases from J, with 11 bases in between. In germline, CDR1 is LGHNT, CDR2 FRNRAP. The CDR3: CASGPFQREQYF. CDR3 nucleotides: TGTGCTAGTGGTCCCTTCCAGCGCGAGCAGTACTTC. Combining the CDR3 with reference TRBV12-5 and TRBJ2-7 gives the whole variable domain DARVTQTPRHKVTEMGQEVTMRCQPILGHNTVFWYRQTMMQGLELLAYFRNRAPLDDSGMPKDRFSAEMPDATLATLKIQPSEPRDSAVYFCASGPFQREQYFGPGTRLTVT.

The chain carries TRBV4-3 and TRBJ2-5; D is possibly TRBD2 (5 bases). V dropped 4 bases and J dropped 10 bases, with 13 bases sitting between them. Germline loops: CDR1 LGHNA, CDR2 YSLEER. The CDR3 contains 12 residues. The DNA of the CDR3 is TGCGCCAGCAGCCTCACTCCGGGATTCCAGTACTTC. It codes for CASSLTPGFQYF.

The chain combines TRBV5-5 with TRBJ1-4; unclear D gene. CDR1 is SGHKS and CDR2 is YYEKEE in the germline V gene (reference sequence). The CDR3 totals 18 residues. V was clipped by 3 bases and J by 8 bases, with 26 bases between them. In DNA form, the CDR3 reads TGTGCCAGCAGCTCCCGTCCCCGGTCCGCCACGGGAGTCGAAAAACTGTTTTTT. It is translated as CASSSRPRSATGVEKLFF.

The rearrangement joins TRBV27 to TRBJ2-1; D is perhaps TRBD2 (5 bases). Germline CDR1 is MNHEY and CDR2 is SMNVEV (reference sequence). The CDR3 consists of 16 residues. Trimming removed 4 bases from V and 7 bases from J, with 20 bases in between. Written as DNA, the CDR3 is TGTGCCAGCAGTTCTTCCGGCGGCGGGTATGGGAATGAGCAGTTCTTC. This encodes CASSSSGGGYGNEQFF.

This rearrangement joins TRBV28 to TRBJ1-3; D might be TRBD1 (5 bases). CDR1 is MDHEN, CDR2 SYDVKM, per germline. V was shortened by 6 bases and J by 2 bases, with 17 bases between the two germline ends. The CDR3 extends over 16 amino acids. CDR3 sequence: CASSDPGAGPGNTIYF. CDR3 bases: TGTGCCAGCAGCGACCCAGGAGCGGGACCTGGAAACACCATATATTTT.